This TCR beta chain was found in a study of cytomegalovirus exposure and HLA in healthy donors. For the study at large: A prior analysis found about 120 million unique TCR beta sequences from approximately 190 million T cells.

The germline CDR1 and CDR2 sequences are LNHDA and SQIVND (reference sequence). V lost 4 bases, J lost 0 bases, and 7 bases lay in between. The CDR3 consists of 14 residues. Notes on the study in general: The study recorded 150 to 200 TCR beta chains that were cytomegalovirus-associated. Most subjects had HLA-A and HLA-B alleles reportedly predicted accurately by TCR beta sequences. By HLA locus, TCR association rates varied in a later analysis, with DRB1 showing the most and HLA-C the fewest.

Worth noting for this clone: Its antigen is as yet unknown.

Researchers ran the PCR with 60 Vbeta and 13 Jbeta primers. The table came from immunoSEQ multiplex PCR; TCRdb's copy has only in-frame clones and leaves some out. This sample contains 150,000 to 200,000 clones. Specimen: PBMCs. This TCR came from a woman aged 18 to 35 in good health and CMV-seropositive. The chain is built from TRBV19 and TRBJ1-5; D is unclear. DNA of the CDR3: TGTGCCAGTAGTAACAGCAATAGCAATCAGCCCCAGCATTTT. This encodes CASSNSNSNQPQHF.